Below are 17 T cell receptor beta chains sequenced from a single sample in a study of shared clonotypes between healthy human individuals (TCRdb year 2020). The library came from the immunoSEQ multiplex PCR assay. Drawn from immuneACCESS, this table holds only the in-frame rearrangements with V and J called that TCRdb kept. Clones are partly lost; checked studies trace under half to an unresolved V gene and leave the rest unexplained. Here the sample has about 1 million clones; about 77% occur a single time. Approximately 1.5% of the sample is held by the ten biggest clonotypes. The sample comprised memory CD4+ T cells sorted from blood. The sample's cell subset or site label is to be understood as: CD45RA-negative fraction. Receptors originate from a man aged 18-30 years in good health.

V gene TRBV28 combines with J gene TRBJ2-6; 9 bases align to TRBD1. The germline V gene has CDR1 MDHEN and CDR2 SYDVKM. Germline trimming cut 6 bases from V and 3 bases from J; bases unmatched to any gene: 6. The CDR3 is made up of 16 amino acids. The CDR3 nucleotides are TGTGCCAGCAGAAACAGGGGGCAGGGTGGGGCCAACGTCCTGACTTTC. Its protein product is CASRNRGQGGANVLTF.

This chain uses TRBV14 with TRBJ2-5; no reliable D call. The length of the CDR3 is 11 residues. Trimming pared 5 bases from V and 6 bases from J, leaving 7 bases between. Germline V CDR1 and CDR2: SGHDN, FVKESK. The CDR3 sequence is CASSKTQTQYF. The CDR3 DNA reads TGTGCCAGCAGCAAAACGCAGACCCAGTACTTC.

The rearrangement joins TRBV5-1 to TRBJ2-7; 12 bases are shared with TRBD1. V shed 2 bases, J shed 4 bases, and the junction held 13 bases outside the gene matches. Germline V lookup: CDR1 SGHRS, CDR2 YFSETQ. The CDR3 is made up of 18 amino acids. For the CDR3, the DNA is TGCGCCAGCAGCTTTGGGACCGCAGGGACAGGGGGCGGGTACGAGCAGTACTTC. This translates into CASSFGTAGTGGGYEQYF. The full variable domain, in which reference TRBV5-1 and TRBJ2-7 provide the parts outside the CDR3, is KAGVTQTPRYLIKTRGQQVTLSCSPISGHRSVSWYQQTPGQGLQFLFEYFSETQRNKGNFPGRFSGRQFSNSRSEMNVSTLELGDSALYLCASSFGTAGTGGGYEQYFGPGTRLTVT.

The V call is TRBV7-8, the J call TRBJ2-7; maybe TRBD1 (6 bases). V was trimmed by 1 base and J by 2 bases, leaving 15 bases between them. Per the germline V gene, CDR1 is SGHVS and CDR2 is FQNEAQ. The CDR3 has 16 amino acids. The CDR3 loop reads CASSLGSAGAPYEQYF. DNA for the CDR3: TGTGCCAGCAGCTTAGGGTCTGCAGGGGCCCCCTACGAGCAGTACTTC.

Here the CDR3 reads CASSLDTPKSYEQYF. The CDR3 nucleotides are TGTGCCAGCAGCTTGGATACTCCGAAATCCTACGAGCAGTACTTC. The rearrangement links TRBV5-6 to TRBJ2-7; D is uncertain. CDR1 is SGHDT, CDR2 YYEEEE, per germline. The CDR3 is 15 residues long. V was pared by 0 bases and J by 1 base, with 11 bases between.

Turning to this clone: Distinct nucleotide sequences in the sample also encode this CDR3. The CDR3 DNA follows: TGTGCCAGTAGTCCCCAGACAGGAAATCAGCCCCAGCATTTT. Its translation: CASSPQTGNQPQHF. This chain uses TRBV19 with TRBJ1-5, with a possible D match to TRBD1 (6 bases). Per germline, CDR1 LNHDA and CDR2 SQIVND (reference sequence). V gave up 5 bases and J gave up 4 bases, with 12 bases separating them. CDR3 length: 14 amino acids.

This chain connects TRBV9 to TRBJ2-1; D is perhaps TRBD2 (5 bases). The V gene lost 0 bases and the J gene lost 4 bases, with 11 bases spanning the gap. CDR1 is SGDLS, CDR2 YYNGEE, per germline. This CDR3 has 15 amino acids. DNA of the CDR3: TGTGCCAGCAGCGTAGAGGCTCCGGGGTACAATGAGCAGTTCTTC. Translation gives CASSVEAPGYNEQFF.

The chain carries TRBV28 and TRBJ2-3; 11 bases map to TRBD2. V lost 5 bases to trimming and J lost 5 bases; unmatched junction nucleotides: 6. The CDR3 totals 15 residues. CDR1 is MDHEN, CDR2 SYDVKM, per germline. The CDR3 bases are TGTGCCAGCAGTGTTAGCGGGGGGGCCCGAGATACGCAGTATTTT. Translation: CASSVSGGARDTQYF.

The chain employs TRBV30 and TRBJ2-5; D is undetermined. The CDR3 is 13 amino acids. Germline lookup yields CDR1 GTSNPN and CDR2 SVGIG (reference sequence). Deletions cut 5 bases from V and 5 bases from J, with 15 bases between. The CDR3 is CAWSLGVQETQYF. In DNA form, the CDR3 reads TGTGCCTGGTCCCTAGGCGTTCAGGAGACCCAGTACTTC.

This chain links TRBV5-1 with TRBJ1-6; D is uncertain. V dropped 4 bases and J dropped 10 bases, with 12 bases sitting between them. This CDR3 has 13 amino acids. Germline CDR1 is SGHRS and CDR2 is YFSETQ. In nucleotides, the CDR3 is TGCGCCAGCAGCGCAGAAGAAGGATCACCCCTCCACTTT. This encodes CASSAEEGSPLHF.

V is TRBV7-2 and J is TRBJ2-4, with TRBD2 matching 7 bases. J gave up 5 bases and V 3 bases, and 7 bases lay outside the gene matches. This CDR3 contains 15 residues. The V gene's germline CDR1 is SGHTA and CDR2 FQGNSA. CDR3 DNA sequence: TGTGCCAGCAGCTTTAATATCGCGGGGGAAAACATTCAGTACTTC. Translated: CASSFNIAGENIQYF.

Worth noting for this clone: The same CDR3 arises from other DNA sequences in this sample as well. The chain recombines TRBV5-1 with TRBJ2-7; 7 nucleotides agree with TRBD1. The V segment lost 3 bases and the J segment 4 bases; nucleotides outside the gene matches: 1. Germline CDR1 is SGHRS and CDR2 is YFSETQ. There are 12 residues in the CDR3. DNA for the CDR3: TGCGCCAGCAGCTCACAGGGGTACGAGCAGTACTTC. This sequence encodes CASSSQGYEQYF.

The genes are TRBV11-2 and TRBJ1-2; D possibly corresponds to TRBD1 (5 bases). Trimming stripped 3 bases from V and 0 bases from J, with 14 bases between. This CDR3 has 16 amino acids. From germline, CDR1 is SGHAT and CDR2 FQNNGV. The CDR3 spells CASSFYTGASNYGYTF. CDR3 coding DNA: TGTGCCAGCAGCTTCTATACAGGAGCTTCTAACTATGGCTACACCTTC.

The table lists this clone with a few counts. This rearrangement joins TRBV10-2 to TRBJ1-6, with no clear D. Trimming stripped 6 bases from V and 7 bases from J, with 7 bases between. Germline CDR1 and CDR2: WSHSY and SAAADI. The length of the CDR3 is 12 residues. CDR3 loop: CASRDPNSPLHF. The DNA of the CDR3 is TGCGCCAGCAGGGACCCCAATTCACCCCTCCACTTT.

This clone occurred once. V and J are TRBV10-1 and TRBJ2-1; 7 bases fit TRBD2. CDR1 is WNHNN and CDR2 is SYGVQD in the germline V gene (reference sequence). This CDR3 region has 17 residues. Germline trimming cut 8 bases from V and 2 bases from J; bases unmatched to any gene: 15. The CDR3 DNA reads TGCGCCAGCTCCAGCGGGGCCGGCGGCGGAACCTACAATGAGCAGTTCTTC. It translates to CASSSGAGGGTYNEQFF.

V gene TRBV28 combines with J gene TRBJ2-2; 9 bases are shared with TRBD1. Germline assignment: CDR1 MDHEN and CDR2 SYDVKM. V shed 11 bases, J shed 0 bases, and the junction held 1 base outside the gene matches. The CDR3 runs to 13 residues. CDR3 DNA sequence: TGTGCCGGACAGGGGTCGAACACCGGGGAGCTGTTTTTT. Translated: CAGQGSNTGELFF.

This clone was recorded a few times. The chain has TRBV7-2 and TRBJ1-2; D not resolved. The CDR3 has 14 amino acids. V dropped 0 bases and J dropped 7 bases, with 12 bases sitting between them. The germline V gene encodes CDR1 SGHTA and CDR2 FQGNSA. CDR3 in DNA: TGTGCCAGCAGCTTAGCGCTGGTACGGAGTGGCTACACCTTC. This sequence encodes CASSLALVRSGYTF.